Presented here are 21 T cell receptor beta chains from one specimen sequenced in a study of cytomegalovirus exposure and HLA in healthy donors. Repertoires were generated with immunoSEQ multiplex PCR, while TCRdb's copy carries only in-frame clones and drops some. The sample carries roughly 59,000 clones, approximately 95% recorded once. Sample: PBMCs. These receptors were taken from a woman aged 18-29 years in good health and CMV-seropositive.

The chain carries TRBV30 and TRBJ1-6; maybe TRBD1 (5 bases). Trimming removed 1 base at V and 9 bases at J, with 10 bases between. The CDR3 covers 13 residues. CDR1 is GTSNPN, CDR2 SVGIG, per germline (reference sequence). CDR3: CAWSETGVSPLHF. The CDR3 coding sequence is TGTGCCTGGAGTGAAACAGGTGTTTCACCCCTCCACTTT.

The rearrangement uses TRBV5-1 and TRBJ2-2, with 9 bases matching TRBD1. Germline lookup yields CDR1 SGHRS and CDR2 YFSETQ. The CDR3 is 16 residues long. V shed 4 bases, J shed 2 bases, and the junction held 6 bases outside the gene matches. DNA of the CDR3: TGCGCCAGCAGCCCACCGGGACAGGGAAACACCGGGGAGCTGTTTTTT. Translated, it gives CASSPPGQGNTGELFF.

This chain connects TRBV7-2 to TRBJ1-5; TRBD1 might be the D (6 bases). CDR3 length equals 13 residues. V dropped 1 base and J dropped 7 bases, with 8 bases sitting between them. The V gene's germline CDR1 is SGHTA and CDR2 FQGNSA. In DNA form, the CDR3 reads TGTGCCAGCAGCTTAGGGGGGGGCCAGCCCCAGCATTTT. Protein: CASSLGGGQPQHF.

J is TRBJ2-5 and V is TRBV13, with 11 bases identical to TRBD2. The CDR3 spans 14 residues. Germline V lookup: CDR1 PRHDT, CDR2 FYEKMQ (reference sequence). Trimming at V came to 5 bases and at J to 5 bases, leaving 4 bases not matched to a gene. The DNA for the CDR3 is TGTGCCAGCAGCCTCACTAGCGGGAGTGAGACCCAGTACTTC. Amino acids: CASSLTSGSETQYF.

The CDR3 loop is CASSPAGFRGFYGYTF. In DNA form, the CDR3 reads TGTGCCAGCAGCCCTGCTGGGTTTAGGGGCTTCTATGGCTACACCTTC. V gene TRBV7-9 combines with J gene TRBJ1-2; D is perhaps TRBD1 (5 bases). CDR1 is SEHNR and CDR2 is FQNEAQ in the germline V gene (reference sequence). The CDR3 contains 16 residues. The ends were cut back, 5 bases at V and 4 bases at J, with 20 bases in the middle.

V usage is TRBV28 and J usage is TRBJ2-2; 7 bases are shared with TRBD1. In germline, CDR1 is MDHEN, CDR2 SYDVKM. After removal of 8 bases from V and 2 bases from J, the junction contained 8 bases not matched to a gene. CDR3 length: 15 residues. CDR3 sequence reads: CASPSGTDNTGELFF. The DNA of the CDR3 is TGTGCCAGCCCATCCGGGACAGATAACACCGGGGAGCTGTTTTTT.

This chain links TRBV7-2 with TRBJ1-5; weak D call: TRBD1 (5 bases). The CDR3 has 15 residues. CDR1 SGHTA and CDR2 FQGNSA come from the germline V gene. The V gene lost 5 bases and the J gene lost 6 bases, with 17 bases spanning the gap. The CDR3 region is CASSRGGGMSQPQHF. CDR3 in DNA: TGTGCCAGCAGCCGCGGTGGGGGGATGAGTCAGCCCCAGCATTTT.

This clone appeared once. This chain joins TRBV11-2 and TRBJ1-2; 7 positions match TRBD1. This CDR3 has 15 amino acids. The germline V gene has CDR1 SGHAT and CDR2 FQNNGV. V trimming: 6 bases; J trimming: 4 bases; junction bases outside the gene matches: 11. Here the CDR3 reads CASRASRGQGYGYTF. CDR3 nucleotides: TGTGCCAGCAGGGCCTCGAGGGGGCAGGGCTATGGCTACACCTTC.

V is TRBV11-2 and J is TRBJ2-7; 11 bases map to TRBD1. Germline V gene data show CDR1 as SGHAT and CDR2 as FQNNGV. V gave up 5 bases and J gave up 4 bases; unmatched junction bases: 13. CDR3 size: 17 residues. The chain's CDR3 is CASSQDRGRFSLYEQYF. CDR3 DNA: TGTGCCAGCAGCCAGGACAGGGGGCGTTTTTCTCTATACGAGCAGTACTTC.

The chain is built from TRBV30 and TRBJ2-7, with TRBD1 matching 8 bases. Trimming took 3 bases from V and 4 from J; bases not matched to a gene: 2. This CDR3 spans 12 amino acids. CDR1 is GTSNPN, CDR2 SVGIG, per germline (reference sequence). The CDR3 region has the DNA TGTGCCTGGAGAAGGACAGGGTACGAGCAGTACTTC. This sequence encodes CAWRRTGYEQYF.

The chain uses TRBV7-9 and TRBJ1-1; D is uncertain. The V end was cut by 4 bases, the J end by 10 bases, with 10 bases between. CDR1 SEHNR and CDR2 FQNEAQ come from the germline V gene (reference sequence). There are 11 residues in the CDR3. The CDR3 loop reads CASSSSSSAFF. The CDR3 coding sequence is TGTGCCAGCAGCTCTAGTAGTTCAGCTTTCTTT.

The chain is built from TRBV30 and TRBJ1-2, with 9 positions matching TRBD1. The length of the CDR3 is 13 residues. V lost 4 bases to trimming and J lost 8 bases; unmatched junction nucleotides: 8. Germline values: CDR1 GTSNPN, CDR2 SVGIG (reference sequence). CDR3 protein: CAWTPGDRAGYTF. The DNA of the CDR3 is TGTGCCTGGACCCCTGGGGACAGGGCGGGCTACACCTTC.

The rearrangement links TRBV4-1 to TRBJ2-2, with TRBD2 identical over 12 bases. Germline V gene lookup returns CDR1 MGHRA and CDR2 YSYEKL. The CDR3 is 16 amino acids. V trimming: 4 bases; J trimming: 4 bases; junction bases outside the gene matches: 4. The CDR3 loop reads CASSPQTSGSTGELFF. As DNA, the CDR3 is TGCGCCAGCAGCCCCCAGACTAGCGGGAGCACCGGGGAGCTGTTTTTT.

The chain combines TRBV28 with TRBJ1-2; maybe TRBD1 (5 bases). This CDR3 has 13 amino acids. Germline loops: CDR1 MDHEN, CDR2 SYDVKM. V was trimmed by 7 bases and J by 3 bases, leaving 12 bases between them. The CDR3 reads CASTLTDYYGYTF. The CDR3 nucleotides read TGTGCCAGCACCCTGACAGATTACTATGGCTACACCTTC.

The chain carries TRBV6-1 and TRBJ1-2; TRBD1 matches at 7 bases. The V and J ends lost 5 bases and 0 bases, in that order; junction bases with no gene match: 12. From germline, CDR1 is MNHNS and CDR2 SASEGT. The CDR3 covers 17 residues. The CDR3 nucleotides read TGTGCCAGCAGTCAAGGGGGCCCGCTCGGAACTAACTATGGCTACACCTTC. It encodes CASSQGGPLGTNYGYTF.

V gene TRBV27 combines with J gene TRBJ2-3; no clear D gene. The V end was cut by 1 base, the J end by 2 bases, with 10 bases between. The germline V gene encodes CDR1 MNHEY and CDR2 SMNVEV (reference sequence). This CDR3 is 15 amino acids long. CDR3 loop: CASSLYLTATDTQYF. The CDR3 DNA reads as TGTGCCAGCAGTTTATACCTAACAGCCACAGATACGCAGTATTTT.

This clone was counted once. Here the CDR3 DNA reads TGCGCCAGCAGCTGGCAGGGCAATACCTACAATGAGCAGTTCTTC. Residues: CASSWQGNTYNEQFF. The chain carries TRBV5-1 and TRBJ2-1; perhaps TRBD1 as D (5 bases). Germline CDR1 and CDR2: SGHRS and YFSETQ. The ends were cut back, 3 bases at V and 2 bases at J, with 12 bases in the middle. There are 15 residues in the CDR3. The variable domain in full, with the rest retrieved from reference TRBV5-1 and TRBJ2-1, is KAGVTQTPRYLIKTRGQQVTLSCSPISGHRSVSWYQQTPGQGLQFLFEYFSETQRNKGNFPGRFSGRQFSNSRSEMNVSTLELGDSALYLCASSWQGNTYNEQFFGPGTRLTVL.

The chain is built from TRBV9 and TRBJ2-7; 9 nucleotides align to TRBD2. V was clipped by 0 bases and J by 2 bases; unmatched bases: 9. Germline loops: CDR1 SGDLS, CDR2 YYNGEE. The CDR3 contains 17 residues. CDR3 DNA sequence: TGTGCCAGCAGCGTAGGCCCCGCGGCGGGAGGGCCCTACGAGCAGTACTTC. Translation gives CASSVGPAAGGPYEQYF.

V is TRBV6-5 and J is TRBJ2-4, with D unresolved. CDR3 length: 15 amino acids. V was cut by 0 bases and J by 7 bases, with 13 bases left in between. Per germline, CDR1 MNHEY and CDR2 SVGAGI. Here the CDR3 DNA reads TGTGCCAGCAGTTACTCCTCGGGTCGGCGGAACATTCAGTACTTC. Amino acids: CASSYSSGRRNIQYF.

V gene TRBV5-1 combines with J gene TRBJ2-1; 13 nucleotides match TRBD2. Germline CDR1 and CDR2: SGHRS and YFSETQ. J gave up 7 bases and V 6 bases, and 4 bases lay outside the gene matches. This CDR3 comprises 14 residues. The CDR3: CASKTSGRLNEQFF. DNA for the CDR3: TGCGCCAGCAAGACTAGCGGGAGGCTGAATGAGCAGTTCTTC.

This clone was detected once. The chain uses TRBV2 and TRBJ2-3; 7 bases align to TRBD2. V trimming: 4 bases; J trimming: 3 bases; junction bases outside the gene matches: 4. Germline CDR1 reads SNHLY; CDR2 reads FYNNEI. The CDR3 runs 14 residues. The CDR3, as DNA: TGTGCCAGCAGTGGGTGGACTAGGACAGATACGCAGTATTTT. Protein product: CASSGWTRTDTQYF. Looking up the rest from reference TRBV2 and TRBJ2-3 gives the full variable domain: EPEVTQTPSHQVTQMGQEVILRCVPISNHLYFYWYRQILGQKVEFLVSFYNNEISEKSEIFDDQFSVERPDGSNFTLKIRSTKLEDSAMYFCASSGWTRTDTQYFGPGTRLTVL.